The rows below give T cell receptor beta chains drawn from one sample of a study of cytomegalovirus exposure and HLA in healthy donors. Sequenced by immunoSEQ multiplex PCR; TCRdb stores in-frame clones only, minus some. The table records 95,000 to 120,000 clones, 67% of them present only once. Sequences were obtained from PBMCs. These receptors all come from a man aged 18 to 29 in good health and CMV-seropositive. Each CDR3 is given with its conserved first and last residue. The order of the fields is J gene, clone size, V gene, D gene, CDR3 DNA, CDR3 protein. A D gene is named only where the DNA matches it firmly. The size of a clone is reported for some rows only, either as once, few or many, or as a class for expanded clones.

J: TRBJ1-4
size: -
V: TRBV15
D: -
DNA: TGTGCCACCAGCTGGAAGGGAGGGGAAAAACTGTTTTTT
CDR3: CATSWKGGEKLFF

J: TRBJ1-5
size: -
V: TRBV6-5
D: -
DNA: TGTGCCAGCAGTTCGAGACAGGTTCCTCGCAATCAGCCCCAGCATTTT
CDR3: CASSSRQVPRNQPQHF

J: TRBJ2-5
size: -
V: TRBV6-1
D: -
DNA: TGTGCCAGCGGCCTAGGCGGTTCGGAGACCCAGTACTTC
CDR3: CASGLGGSETQYF

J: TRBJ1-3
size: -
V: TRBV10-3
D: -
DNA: TGTGCCATCAGTGATTATGGAGGCATCGGAAACACCATATATTTT
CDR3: CAISDYGGIGNTIYF

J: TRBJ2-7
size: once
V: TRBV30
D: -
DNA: TGTGCCTGGAGTTTCCAGGGTAAGCGCTACGAGCAGTACTTC
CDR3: CAWSFQGKRYEQYF

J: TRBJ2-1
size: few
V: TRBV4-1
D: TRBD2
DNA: TGCGCCAGCAGCCATTCGCTAGCGGGGGGGCGAGAGCAGTTCTTC
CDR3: CASSHSLAGGREQFF

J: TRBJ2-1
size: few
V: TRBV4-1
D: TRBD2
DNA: TGCGCCAGCAGCCTCGGGGTTCGGCGGGGGGCTTACAATGAGCAGTTCTTC
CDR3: CASSLGVRRGAYNEQFF

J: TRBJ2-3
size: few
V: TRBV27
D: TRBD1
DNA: TGTGCCAGCAGGAAACCGGGACAGGGCACAGATACGCAGTATTTT
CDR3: CASRKPGQGTDTQYF

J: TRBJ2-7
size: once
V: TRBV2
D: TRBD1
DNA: TGTGCCAGCAGTCCCGTGACAGGGGGCCACGAGCAGTACTTC
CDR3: CASSPVTGGHEQYF

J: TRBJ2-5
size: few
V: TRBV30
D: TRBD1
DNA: TGTGCCTGGAGGGGGGACAGGGGAAATCTGGAGACCCAGTACTTC
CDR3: CAWRGDRGNLETQYF

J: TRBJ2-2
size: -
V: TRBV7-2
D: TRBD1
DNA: TGTGCCAGCAGCTCGCAGACAGGGGCGGCCGGGGAGCTGTTTTTT
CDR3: CASSSQTGAAGELFF

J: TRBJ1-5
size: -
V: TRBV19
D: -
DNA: TGTGCCAGTAGTGAGGTGACCGCATTAGAGCCCCAGCATTTT
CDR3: CASSEVTALEPQHF

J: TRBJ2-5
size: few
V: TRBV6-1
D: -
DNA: TGTGCCAGCCAGTCGGGAGAGACCCAGTACTTC
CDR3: CASQSGETQYF

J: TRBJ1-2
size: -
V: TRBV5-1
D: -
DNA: TGCGCCAGCAGCTTGGCAAACGGTCCCACTAACTATGGCTACACCTTC
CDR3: CASSLANGPTNYGYTF

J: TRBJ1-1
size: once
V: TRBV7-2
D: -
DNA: TGTGCCAGCAGCCTTCTAGGGGGGAACACTGAAGCTTTCTTT
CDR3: CASSLLGGNTEAFF

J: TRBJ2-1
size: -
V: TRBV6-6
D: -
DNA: TGTGCCAGCAGTCCCGCGGTAGGGAGCTCCTACAATGAGCAGTTCTTC
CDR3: CASSPAVGSSYNEQFF

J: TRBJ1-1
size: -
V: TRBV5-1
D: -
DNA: TGCGCCAGCAGCTTTACAGGGCGCCCGGACACTGAAGCTTTCTTT
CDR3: CASSFTGRPDTEAFF

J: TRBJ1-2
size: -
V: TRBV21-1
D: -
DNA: TGTGCCAGCAGCAAAGTGAGAGATCCGGGACAGGGTGTCTATGGCTACACCTTC
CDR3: CASSKVRDPGQGVYGYTF

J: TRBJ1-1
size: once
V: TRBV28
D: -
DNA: TGTGCCAGCAGCAGGGGTCGTGCCACTGAAGCTTTCTTT
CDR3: CASSRGRATEAFF

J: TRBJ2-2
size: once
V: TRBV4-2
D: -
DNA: TGTGCCAGCAGCCAAGATTTACGGGTCGCGGAGCTGTTTTTT
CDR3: CASSQDLRVAELFF

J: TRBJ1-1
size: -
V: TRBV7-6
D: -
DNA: TGTGCCAGCAGCGCACAGGGATTCGGCACTGAAGCTTTCTTT
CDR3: CASSAQGFGTEAFF

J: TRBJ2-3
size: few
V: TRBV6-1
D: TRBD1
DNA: TGTGCCAGCAGTATAGACAGGGGCGATACGCAGTATTTT
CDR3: CASSIDRGDTQYF

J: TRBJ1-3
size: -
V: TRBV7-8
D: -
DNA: TGTGCCAGCAGCTTAGGCTTTGGACGAACGGGGGACACCATATATTTT
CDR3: CASSLGFGRTGDTIYF

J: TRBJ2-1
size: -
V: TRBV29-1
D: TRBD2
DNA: TGCAGCGTCGTTAGCGGGGGGACTAGCTCCTACAATGAGCAGTTCTTC
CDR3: CSVVSGGTSSYNEQFF

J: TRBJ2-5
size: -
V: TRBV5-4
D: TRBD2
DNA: TGTGCCAGCAGCTTGGGGACAATAGCGGGGGGGAAATCCAGAGGGGCCCAGTACTTC
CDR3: CASSLGTIAGGKSRGAQYF

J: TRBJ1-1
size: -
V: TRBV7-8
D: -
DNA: TGTGCCAGCAGCTTAGTCGCAGGCACTGAAGCTTTCTTT
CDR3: CASSLVAGTEAFF

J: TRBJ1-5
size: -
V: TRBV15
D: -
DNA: TGTGCCACCAGCAGAGTCCGGGGGAAGCAGCCCCAGCATTTT
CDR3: CATSRVRGKQPQHF

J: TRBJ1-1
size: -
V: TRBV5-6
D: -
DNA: TGTGCCAGCAGCTTGGGGGCAGGGCCCAGGACTTTCTTT
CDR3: CASSLGAGPRTFF

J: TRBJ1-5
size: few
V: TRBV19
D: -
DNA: TGTGCCAGTAGTATACGGTCGGCGGGCAATCAGCCCCAGCATTTT
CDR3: CASSIRSAGNQPQHF

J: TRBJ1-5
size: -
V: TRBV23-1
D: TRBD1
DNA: TGCGCCAGCAGCCTAACCCACAGGGGAGGACATGAGCCCCAGCATTTT
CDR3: CASSLTHRGGHEPQHF

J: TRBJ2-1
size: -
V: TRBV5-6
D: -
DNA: TGTGCCAGCAGCTTGGTATACAATGAGCAGTTCTTC
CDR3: CASSLVYNEQFF

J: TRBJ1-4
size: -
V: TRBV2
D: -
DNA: TGTGCCAGCAGTCCTCAGCCGGGTCGGAAACTGTTTTTT
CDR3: CASSPQPGRKLFF

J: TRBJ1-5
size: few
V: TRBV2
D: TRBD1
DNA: TGTGCCAGCAGCTTCCGGGACAGGGACTATCAGCCCCAGCATTTT
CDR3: CASSFRDRDYQPQHF

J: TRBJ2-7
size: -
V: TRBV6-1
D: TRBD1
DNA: TGTGCCAGCAGTGCCTACACAGGGGGCACCTACGAGCAGTACTTC
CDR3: CASSAYTGGTYEQYF

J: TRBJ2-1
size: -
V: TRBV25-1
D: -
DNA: TGTGCCAGCCTTGGGGCCGGCTATGAGCAGTTCTTC
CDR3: CASLGAGYEQFF

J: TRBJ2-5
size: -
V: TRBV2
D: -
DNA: TGTGCCAGCAGTCGACAGGCTGGACAGTACTTC
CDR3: CASSRQAGQYF